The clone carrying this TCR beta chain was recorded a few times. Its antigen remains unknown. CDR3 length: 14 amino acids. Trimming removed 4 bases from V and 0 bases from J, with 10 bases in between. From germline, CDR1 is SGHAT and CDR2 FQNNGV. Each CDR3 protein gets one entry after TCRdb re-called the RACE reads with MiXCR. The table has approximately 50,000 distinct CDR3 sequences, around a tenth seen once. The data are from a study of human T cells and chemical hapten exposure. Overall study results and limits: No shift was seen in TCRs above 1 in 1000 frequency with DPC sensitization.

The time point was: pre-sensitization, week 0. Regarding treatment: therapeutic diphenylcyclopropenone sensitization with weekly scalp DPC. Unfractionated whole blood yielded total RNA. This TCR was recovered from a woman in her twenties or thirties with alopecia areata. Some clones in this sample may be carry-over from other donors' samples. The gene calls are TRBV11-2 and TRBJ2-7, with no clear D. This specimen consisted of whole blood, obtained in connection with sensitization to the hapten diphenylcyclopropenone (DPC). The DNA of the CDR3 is TGTGCCAGCAGCTCGGACCGTAGCTCCTACGAGCAGTACTTC. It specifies CASSSDRSSYEQYF. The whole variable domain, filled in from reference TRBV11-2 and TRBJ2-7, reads EAGVAQSPRYKIIEKRQSVAFWCNPISGHATLYWYQQILGQGPKLLIQFQNNGVVDDSQLPKDRFSAERLKGVDSTLKIQPAKLEDSAVYLCASSSDRSSYEQYFGPGTRLTVT.